The present entry profiles one TCR beta chain with its context. No cognate antigen has been identified for it. No base quality information exists; no much larger clone differs at one position. The data were obtained in a study of blood T cell repertoires in COVID-19 (dated by TCRdb to 2018 to 2021). Study-wide context: The collaborator samples originated in the United States, Italy and Spain and spanned the acute and convalescent phases of COVID-19. The prospective study material was composed of cDNA or gDNA derived from T cells, B-cell-depleted T cells, or PBMCs. Subjects who had been exposed to COVID-19, were actively infected with it, or had recovered from it provided the deeply sampled blood TCRbeta repertoires that made up the dataset. A freely available public database, intended as a resource for researchers studying the immune response to SARS-CoV-2, is where the repertoires were released. Samples were obtained from the ongoing ImmuneRACE study (first 160 participants) and from 1,254 subjects provided by 6 global collaborators. Sample metadata almost always included a de-identified subject ID, COVID-19 status, age in years and sex. Where HLA class I and class II types were available, the types were taken from metadata supplied by the sample provider, not from assay-based typing. Overall results and qualifications from the work: The quantity of clinical and demographic metadata differed by source and by participant and was supplied without curation.

TCRbeta CDR3 regions were amplified from genomic DNA using the immunoSEQ Assay, a bias-controlled multiplex PCR. In the paper's pipeline: Nucleated cell counts per sample were estimated from amplification of reference gene primers within the assay. Sequence reads were collapsed and filtered to measure the absolute abundance of every unique TCRbeta CDR3 rearrangement. For each sample, productive Simpson clonality was calculated as the square root of Simpson's diversity index over productive rearrangements. TCRdb took over this immuneACCESS table, retaining in-frame rearrangements with V and J assigned. Such tables are incomplete; in checked studies, under half of the missing clones stem from an unresolved V gene, and the remainder is unexplained. V and J calls and clone size come straight from that table; D and trimming were deduced from the DNA. This sample has about 210,000 clones in its table, and 65% to 85% of those were observed once. Roughly 13% of the sample rests with the top ten.

Whole blood was collected in K2EDTA tubes by collaborating institutions according to the institutions' own protocols. For TCRbeta analysis, collaborator samples were shipped as frozen whole blood, as isolated PBMCs, or as DNA extracted from either sample type. The CDR3 numbers 11 residues from cysteine through phenylalanine. Here the CDR3 DNA is all that survives: 33 bases in frame from base 1. CDR1 SQVTM and CDR2 ANQGSEA were looked up in the germline V gene. V and J are truncated by 3 bases and 5 bases respectively, leaving an intervening sequence of 7 bases. Specimen: peripheral blood. The TCR comes from a human donor in a cohort sampled during active COVID-19. In this chain, TRBV29-1 is recombined with TRBJ2-5; perhaps TRBD1 is the D gene, with 5 bases matching. DNA sequence: TGCAGCGTTGACTGGGGCGAGACCCAGTACTTC. It codes for CSVDWGETQYF.